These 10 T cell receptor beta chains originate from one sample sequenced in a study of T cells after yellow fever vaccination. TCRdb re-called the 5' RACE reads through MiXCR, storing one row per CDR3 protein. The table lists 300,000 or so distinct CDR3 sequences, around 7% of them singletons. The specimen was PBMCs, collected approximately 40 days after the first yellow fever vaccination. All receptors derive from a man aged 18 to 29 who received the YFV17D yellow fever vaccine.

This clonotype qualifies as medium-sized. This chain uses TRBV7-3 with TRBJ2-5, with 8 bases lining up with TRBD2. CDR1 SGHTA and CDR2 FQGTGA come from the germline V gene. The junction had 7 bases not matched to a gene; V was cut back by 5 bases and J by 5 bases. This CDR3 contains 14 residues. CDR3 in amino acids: CASSPGGPLETQYF. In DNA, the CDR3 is TGTGCCAGCAGCCCGGGGGGGCCCTTGGAGACCCAGTACTTC. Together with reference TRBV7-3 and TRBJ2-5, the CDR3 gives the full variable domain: GAGVSQTPSNKVTEKGKYVELRCDPISGHTALYWYRQSLGQGPEFLIYFQGTGAADDSGLPNDRFFAVRPEGSVSTLKIQRTERGDSAVYLCASSPGGPLETQYFGPGTRLLVL.

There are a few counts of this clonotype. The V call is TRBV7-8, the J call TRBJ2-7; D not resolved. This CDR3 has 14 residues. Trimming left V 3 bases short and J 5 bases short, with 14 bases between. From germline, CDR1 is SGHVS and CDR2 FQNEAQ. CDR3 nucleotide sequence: TGTGCCAGCAGCTTTGAGAGTTTATGGCACGAGCAGTACTTC. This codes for CASSFESLWHEQYF. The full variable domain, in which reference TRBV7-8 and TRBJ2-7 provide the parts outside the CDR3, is GAGVSQSPRYKVAKRGQDVALRCDPISGHVSLFWYQQALGQGPEFLTYFQNEAQLDKSGLPSDRFFAERPEGSVSTLKIQRTQQEDSAVYLCASSFESLWHEQYFGPGTRLTVT.

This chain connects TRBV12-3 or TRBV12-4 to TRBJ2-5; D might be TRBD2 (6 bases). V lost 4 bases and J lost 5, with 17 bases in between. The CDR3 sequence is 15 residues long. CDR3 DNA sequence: TGTGCCAGCAGTTCGCCGAGGGTAGGAGGGGAGACCCAGTACTTC. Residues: CASSSPRVGGETQYF.

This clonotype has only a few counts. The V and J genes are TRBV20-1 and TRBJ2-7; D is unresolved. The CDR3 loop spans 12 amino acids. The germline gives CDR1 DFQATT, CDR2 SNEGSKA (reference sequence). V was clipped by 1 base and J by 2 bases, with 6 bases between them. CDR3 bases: TGCAGTGCTAGAGCTGGCCCCTACGAGCAGTACGTC. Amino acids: CSARAGPYEQYV.

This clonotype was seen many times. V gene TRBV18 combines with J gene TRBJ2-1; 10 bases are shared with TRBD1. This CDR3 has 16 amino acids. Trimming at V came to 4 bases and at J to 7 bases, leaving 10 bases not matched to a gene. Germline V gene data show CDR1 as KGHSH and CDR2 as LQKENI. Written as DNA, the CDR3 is TGTGCCAGCTCACGACCGACAGGGGGCTGGGTGAATGAGCAGTTCTTC. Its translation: CASSRPTGGWVNEQFF.

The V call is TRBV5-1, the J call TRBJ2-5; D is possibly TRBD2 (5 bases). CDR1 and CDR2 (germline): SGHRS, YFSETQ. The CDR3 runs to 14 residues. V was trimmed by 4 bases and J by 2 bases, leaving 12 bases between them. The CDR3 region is CASSRAENQETQYF. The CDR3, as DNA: TGCGCCAGCAGCCGAGCGGAGAATCAAGAGACCCAGTACTTC.

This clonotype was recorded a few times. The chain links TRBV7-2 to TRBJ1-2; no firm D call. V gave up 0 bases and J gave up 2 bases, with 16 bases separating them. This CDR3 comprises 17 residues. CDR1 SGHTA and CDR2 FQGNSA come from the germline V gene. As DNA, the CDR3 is TGTGCCAGCAGCTTAGCCGGGTCAGGCTGGAGAAACTATGGCTACACCTTC. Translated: CASSLAGSGWRNYGYTF.

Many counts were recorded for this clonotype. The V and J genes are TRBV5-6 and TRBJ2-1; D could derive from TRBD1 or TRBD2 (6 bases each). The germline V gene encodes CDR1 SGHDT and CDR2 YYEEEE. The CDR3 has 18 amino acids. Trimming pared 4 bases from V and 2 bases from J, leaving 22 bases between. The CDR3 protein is CASSRIQPGGPTYNEQFF. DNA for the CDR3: TGTGCCAGCAGCCGAATTCAACCCGGGGGCCCTACCTACAATGAGCAGTTCTTC.

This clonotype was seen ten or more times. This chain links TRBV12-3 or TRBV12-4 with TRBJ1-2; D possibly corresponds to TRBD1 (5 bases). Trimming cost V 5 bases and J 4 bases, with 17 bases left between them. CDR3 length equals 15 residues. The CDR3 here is CASSTRPGPLYGYTF. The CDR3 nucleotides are TGTGCCAGCAGTACCCGACCGGGACCCCTCTATGGCTACACCTTC.

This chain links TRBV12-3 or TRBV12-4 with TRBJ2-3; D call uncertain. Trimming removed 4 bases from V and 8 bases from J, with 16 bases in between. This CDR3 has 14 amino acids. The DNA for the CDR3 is TGTGCCAGCAGTTCCTGGACGCGAACCCGTACGCAGTATTTT. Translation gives CASSSWTRTRTQYF.